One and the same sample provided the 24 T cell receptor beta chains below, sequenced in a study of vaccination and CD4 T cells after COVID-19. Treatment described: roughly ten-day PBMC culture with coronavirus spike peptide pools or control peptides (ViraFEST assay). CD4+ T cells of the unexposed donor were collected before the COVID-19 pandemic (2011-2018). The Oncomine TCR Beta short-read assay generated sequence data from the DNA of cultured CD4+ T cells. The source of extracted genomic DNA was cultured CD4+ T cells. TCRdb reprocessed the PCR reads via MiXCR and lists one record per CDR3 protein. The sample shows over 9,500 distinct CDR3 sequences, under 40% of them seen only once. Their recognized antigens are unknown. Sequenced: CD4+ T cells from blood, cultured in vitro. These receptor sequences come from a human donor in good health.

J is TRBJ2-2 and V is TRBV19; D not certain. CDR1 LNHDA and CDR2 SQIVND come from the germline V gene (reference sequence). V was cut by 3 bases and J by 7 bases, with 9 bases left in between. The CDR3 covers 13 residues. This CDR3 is CASSILVGGELFF. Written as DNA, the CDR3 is TGTGCCAGTAGTATTCTAGTGGGCGGGGAGCTGTTTTTT.

Here the CDR3 reads CASSIRDRGQETQYF. In DNA, the CDR3 is TGTGCCAGTAGTATCCGGGACAGGGGTCAAGAGACCCAGTACTTC. J is TRBJ2-5 and V is TRBV19; 10 positions match TRBD1. CDR1 LNHDA and CDR2 SQIVND come from the germline V gene (reference sequence). V lost 3 bases and J lost 2; bases outside the gene matches: 3. The CDR3 length is 15 residues. Filled out from reference TRBV19 and TRBJ2-5, the complete variable domain reads DGGITQSPKYLFRKEGQNVTLSCEQNLNHDAMYWYRQDPGQGLRLIYYSQIVNDFQKGDIAEGYSVSREKKESFPLTVTSAQKNPTAFYLCASSIRDRGQETQYFGPGTRLLVL.

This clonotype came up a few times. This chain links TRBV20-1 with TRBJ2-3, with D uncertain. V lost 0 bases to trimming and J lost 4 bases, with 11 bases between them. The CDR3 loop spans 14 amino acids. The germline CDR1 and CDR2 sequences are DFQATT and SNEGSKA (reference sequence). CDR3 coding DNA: TGCAGTGCTAGAGATCCGGTGGGCCCAGATACGCAGTATTTT. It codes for CSARDPVGPDTQYF.

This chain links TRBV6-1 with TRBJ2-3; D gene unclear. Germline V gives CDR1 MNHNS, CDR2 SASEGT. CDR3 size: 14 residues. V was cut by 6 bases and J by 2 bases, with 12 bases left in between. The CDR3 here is CASRRAFHTDTQYF. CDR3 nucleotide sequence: TGTGCCAGCAGACGCGCGTTCCACACAGATACGCAGTATTTT.

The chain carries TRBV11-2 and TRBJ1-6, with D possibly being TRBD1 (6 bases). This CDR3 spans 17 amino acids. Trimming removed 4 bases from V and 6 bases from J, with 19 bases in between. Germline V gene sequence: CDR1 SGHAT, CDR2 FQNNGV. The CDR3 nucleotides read TGTGCCAGCAGCTCCCCCGAACGCACAGGGCTTAATTCACCCCTCCACTTT. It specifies CASSSPERTGLNSPLHF.

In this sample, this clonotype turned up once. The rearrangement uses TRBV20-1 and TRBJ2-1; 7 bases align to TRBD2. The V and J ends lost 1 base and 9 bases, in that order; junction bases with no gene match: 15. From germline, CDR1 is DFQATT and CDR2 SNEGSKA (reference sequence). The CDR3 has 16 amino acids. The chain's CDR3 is CSARVQGRAPRGEQFF. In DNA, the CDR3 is TGCAGTGCTAGAGTCCAAGGGAGGGCTCCGAGGGGTGAGCAGTTCTTC.

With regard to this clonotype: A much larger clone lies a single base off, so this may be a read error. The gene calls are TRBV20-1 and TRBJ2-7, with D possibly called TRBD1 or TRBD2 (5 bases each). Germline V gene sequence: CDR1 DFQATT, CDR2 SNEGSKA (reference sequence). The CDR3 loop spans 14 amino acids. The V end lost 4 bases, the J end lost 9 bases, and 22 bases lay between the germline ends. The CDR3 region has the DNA TGCAGTGCTACCAGACTGGCGGAGACGAGGGGGCAGTACTTC. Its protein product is CSATRLAETRGQYF.

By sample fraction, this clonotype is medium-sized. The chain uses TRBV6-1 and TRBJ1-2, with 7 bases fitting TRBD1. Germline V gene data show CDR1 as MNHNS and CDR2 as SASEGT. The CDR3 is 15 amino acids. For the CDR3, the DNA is TGTGCAAGTCTCGGGACAGCCGACTTAGGTTATGGCTACACCTTC. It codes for CASLGTADLGYGYTF.

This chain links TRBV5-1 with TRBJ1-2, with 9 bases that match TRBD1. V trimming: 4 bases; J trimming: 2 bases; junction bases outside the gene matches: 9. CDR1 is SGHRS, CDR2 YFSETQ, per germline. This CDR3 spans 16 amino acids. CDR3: CASSNEPGQGNYGYTF. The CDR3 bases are TGCGCCAGCAGCAACGAACCGGGACAGGGAAACTATGGCTACACCTTC.

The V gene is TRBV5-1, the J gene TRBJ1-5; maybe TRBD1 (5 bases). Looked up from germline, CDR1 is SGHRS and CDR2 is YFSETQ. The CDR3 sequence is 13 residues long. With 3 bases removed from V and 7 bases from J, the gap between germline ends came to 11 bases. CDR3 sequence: CASSSEWGQPQHF. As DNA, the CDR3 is TGCGCCAGCAGCTCAGAATGGGGGCAGCCCCAGCATTTT.

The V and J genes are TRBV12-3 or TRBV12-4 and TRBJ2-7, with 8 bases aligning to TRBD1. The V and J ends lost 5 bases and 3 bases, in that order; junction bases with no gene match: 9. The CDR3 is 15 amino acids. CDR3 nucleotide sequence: TGTGCCAGCAGTGCACGACAGGGGATAGACTACGAGCAGTACTTC. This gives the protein CASSARQGIDYEQYF.

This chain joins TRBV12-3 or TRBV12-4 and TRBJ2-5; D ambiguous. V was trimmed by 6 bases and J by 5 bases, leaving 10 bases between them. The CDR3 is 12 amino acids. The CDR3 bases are TGTGCCAGCAGGTTGGGTTCCGAGACCCAGTACTTC. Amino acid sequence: CASRLGSETQYF.

CDR3 DNA sequence: TGCAGTGCCCGAGGACAGGGCCGCGGGCCAGCTTTCTTT. Encoded protein: CSARGQGRGPAFF. The gene calls are TRBV20-1 and TRBJ1-1, with TRBD1 matching 8 bases. CDR3 size: 13 residues. V lost 6 bases to trimming and J lost 10 bases; unmatched junction nucleotides: 13. CDR1 DFQATT and CDR2 SNEGSKA come from the germline V gene (reference sequence).

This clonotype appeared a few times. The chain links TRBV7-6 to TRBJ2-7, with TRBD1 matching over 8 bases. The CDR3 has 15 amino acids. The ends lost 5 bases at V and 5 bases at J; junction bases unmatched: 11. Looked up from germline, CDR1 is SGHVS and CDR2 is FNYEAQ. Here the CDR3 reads CASSRRTGSSDEQYF. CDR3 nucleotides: TGTGCCAGCAGCCGAAGGACAGGGTCGTCGGACGAGCAGTACTTC.

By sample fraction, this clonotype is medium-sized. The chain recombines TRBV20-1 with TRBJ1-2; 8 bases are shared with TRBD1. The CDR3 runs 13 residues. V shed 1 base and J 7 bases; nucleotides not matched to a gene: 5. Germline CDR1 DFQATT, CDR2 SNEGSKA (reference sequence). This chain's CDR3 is CSARVGQAPGYTF. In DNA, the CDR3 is TGCAGTGCTAGAGTGGGACAGGCCCCTGGCTACACCTTC.

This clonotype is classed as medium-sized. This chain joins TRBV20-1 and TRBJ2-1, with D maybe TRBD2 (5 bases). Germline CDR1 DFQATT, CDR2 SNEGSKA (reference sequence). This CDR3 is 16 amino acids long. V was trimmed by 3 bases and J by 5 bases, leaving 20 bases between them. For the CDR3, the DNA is TGCAGTGCTAGCCGACGACTGGCGGGTAAGGACAATGAGCAGTTCTTC. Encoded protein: CSASRRLAGKDNEQFF.

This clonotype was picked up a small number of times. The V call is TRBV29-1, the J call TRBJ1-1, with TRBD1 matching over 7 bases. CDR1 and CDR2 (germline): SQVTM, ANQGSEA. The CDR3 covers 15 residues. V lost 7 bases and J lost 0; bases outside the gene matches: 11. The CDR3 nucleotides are TGCAGCGGTAAAGGGGGCTGGGGGATGAACACTGAAGCTTTCTTT. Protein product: CSGKGGWGMNTEAFF. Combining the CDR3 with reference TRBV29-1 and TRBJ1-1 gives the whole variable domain SAVISQKPSRDICQRGTSLTIQCQVDSQVTMMFWYRQQPGQSLTLIATANQGSEATYESGFVIDKFPISRPNLTFSTLTVSNMSPEDSSIYLCSGKGGWGMNTEAFFGQGTRLTVV.

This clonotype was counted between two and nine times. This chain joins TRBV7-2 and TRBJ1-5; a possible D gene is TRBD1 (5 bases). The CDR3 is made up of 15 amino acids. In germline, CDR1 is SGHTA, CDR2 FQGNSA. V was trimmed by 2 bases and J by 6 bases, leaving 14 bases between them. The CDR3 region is CASSLRGVQGQPQHF. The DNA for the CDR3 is TGTGCCAGCAGCTTAAGAGGGGTGCAGGGTCAGCCCCAGCATTTT.

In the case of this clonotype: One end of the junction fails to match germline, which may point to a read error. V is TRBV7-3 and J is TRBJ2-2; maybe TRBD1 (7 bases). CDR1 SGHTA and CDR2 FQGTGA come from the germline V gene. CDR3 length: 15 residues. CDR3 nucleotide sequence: TGTGCCAGCAGCCGAACAGGGGACAACACCGGGGGGCTGTTTTTT. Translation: CASSRTGDNTGGLFF.

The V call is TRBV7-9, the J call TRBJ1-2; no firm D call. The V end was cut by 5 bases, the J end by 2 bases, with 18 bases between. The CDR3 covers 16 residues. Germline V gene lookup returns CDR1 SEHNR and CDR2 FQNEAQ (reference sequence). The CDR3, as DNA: TGTGCCAGCAGCACCCTACTTGGTGGCAGCAACTATGGCTACACCTTC. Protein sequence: CASSTLLGGSNYGYTF.

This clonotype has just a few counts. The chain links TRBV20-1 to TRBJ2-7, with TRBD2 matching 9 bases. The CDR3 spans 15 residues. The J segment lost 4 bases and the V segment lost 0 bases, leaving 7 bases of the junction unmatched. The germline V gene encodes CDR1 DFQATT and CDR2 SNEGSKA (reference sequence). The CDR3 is CSARDLASGIYEQYF. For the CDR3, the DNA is TGCAGTGCTAGAGATTTGGCTAGCGGGATTTACGAGCAGTACTTC.

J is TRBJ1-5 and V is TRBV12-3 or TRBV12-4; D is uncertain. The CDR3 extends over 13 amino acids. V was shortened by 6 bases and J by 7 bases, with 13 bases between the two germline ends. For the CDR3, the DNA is TGTGCCAGCAGCCCCTACCCCACACAGCCCCAGCATTTT. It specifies CASSPYPTQPQHF.

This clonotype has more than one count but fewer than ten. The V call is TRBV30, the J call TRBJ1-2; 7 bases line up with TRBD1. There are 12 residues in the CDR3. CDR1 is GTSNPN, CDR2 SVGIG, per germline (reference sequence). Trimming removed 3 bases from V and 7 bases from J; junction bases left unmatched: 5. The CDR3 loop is CAWRWAGGGYTF. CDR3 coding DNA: TGTGCCTGGAGGTGGGCAGGGGGTGGCTACACCTTC.

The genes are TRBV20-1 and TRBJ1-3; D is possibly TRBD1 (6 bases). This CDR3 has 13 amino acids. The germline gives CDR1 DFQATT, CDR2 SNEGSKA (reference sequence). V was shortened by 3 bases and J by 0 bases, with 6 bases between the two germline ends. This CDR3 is CSARDSSGNTIYF. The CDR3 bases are TGCAGTGCTAGGGACAGCTCTGGAAACACCATATATTTT.